The TCR beta chain under discussion was sequenced for a study of blood T cell repertoires in COVID-19. Study context: COVID-19 samples, acute and convalescent, were from the United States, Italy and Spain. From T cells, B-cell-depleted T cells, or PBMCs came the material, which was cDNA or gDNA.

Under the authors' procedure: Amplifying reference gene primers gave estimates of nucleated cell counts. Sequencing used immunoSEQ multiplex PCR; TCRdb keeps in-frame clones, though not all of them. The DNA gave D and trimming, while V, J and clone size come from that table. The sample yields around 200,000 clones, about nine tenths seen once. The CDR3 totals 13 residues. The V gene's germline CDR1 is KGHSH and CDR2 LQKENI. J was trimmed by 5 bases and V by 6 bases; bases with no gene match: 3. A single count supports this clone. The sequence derives from a middle-aged man with acute or convalescent COVID-19. The gene calls are TRBV18 and TRBJ2-5; the match to TRBD1 covers 10 bases. Sample: peripheral blood. The CDR3 loop reads CASSPGQGETQYF. The DNA of the CDR3 is TGTGCCAGCTCCCCGGGACAGGGGGAGACCCAGTACTTC. Filled out from reference TRBV18 and TRBJ2-5, the complete variable domain reads NAGVMQNPRHLVRRRGQEARLRCSPMKGHSHVYWYRQLPEEGLKFMVYLQKENIIDESGMPKERFSAEFPKEGPSILRIQQVVRGDSAAYFCASSPGQGETQYFGPGTRLLVL.